This T cell receptor (beta chain) is drawn from a study of cytomegalovirus exposure and HLA in healthy donors. Study-level points and caveats: Earlier analysis found most TCR beta V segments productive about 87% or about 30% of the time. The classifier reportedly diagnosed cytomegalovirus status with high specificity and sensitivity. Later on, an analysis tied 15,000 to 20,000 TCR beta sequences to HLA alleles at 0.05 false discovery rate.

Use of 60 Vbeta and 13 Jbeta primers characterized the PCR. TCRdb keeps only in-frame clones here, not all; method: immunoSEQ multiplex PCR. The repertoire holds over 100,000 clones, with 75% to 80% as singletons. V was pared by 1 base and J by 3 bases, with 24 bases between. Germline CDR1 is PRHDT and CDR2 is FYEKMQ (reference sequence). The CDR3 totals 19 residues. This clone was detected once. Its specificity is unknown. The TCR originated in a woman in her 30s in good health and CMV-seropositive. The rearrangement links TRBV13 to TRBJ1-1; D may be TRBD1 (6 bases). Sequencing was performed on PBMCs. The CDR3 DNA is TGTGCCAGCAGCTTAGAATGGTCGGGGGGGCGCCGGGAGGACACTGAAGCTTTCTTT. Translation: CASSLEWSGGRREDTEAFF.